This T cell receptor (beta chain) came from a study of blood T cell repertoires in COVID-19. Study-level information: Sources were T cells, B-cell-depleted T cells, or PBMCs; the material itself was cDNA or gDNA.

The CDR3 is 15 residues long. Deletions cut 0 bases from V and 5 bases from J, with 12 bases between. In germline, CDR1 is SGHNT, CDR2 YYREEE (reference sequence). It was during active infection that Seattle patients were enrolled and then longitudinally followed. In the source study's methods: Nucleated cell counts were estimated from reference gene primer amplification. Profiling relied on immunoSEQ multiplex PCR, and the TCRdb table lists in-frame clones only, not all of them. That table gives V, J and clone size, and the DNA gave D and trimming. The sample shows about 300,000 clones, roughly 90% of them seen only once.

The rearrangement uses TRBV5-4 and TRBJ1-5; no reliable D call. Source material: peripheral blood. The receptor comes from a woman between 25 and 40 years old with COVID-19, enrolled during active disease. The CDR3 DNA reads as TGTGCCAGCAGCTTGGGACCCGACTGGGATCAGCCCCAGCATTTT. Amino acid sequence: CASSLGPDWDQPQHF.